The sequence of this T cell receptor beta chain was determined in a study of regulatory T cells in long-lasting Graves disease. As to time point: newly diagnosed GD, antithyroid drugs for less than 3 months. From RNA extracted from PBMCs, the TCR library was made. Construction of the TCR beta libraries employed iRepertoire HTBI primers in conjunction with Arm-PCR of CDR3 regions. TCRdb used MiXCR to reprocess the multiplex PCR reads, holding one entry per CDR3 protein. Among roughly 560,000 distinct CDR3 sequences, roughly 16% were seen once, and the ten largest hold 20% to 30%. The CDR3 has 15 residues. V was clipped by 1 base and J by 3 bases; unmatched bases: 6. Germline V gives CDR1 SGHTS, CDR2 YDEGEE. These records were also assigned to another study, of T cells in Graves' hyperthyroidism and ophthalmopathy. That source reports: TCR CDR3 underwent first-round RT-PCR with the HTBI primer set. Among clonotypes expanded in thyroid above 0.001, most were also found in blood.

The gene calls are TRBV5-8 and TRBJ1-1, with 7 bases aligning to TRBD1. The receptor was derived from a woman aged 35-65 years with Graves disease. The sample in question was peripheral blood mononuclear cells (PBMCs), obtained at new diagnosis, from a patient treated with antithyroid drugs. This CDR3 reads CASSLKGAKDTEAFF. CDR3 coding DNA: TGTGCCAGCAGCTTGAAGGGGGCTAAGGACACTGAAGCTTTCTTT.